Listed below are T cell receptor beta chains from one sample, sequenced in a study of T cells in Graves' hyperthyroidism and ophthalmopathy. MiXCR, applied by TCRdb to the multiplex PCR reads, yields one record per CDR3 protein. Of roughly 260,000 distinct CDR3 sequences in the sample, roughly 15% are singletons; the top ten hold 10% to 15%. Specimen: blood. The receptors derive from a woman in her forties with Graves' hyperthyroidism that later progressed to Graves' ophthalmopathy. Each CDR3 is given with its conserved first and last residue. D genes are given only for firm matches. The size entry is marked missing in some rows and otherwise reads once, few, many or a size class.

cdr3_nt	cdr3_aa	clone_size	v_call	j_call	d_call
TGTGCCAGCAGCCGTAAGACTAGCCACTCCTACGAGCAGTACTTC	CASSRKTSHSYEQYF	few	TRBV14	TRBJ2-7	TRBD2
TGTGCCAGTAGTATGGGGTACCAAGAGACCCAGTACTTC	CASSMGYQETQYF	many	TRBV19	TRBJ2-5	-
TGCGCCAGCGGACGTGGCCATATCACAGATACGCAGTATTTT	CASGRGHITDTQYF	many	TRBV10-2	TRBJ2-3	-
TGTGCCAGCAGCTTAGAACCGGTAGGTGGCTACACCTTC	CASSLEPVGGYTF	many	TRBV7-9	TRBJ1-2	-
TGTGCCAGCAGTGAAGGACAGGGGGCATTCTATGGCTACACCTTC	CASSEGQGAFYGYTF	many	TRBV6-1	TRBJ1-2	TRBD1
TGTGCCAGCAGTCGAGGGACAGCCTCCTACGAGCAGTACTTC	CASSRGTASYEQYF	many	TRBV6-1	TRBJ2-7	TRBD1
TGTGCCAGCAGTTACGATCCCCTAGCGGGACAATACACCGGGGAGCTGTTTTTT	CASSYDPLAGQYTGELFF	-	TRBV6-5	TRBJ2-2	TRBD2
TGTGCCAGTAACCGCGGGGGAGTCGGGGAGCTGTTTTTT	CASNRGGVGELFF	many	TRBV19	TRBJ2-2	TRBD2
TGTGCCAGTACCCGGGGGGGACTAGCGGGATTCAGAGTTACAGGTACGCAGTATTTT	CASTRGGLAGFRVTGTQYF	-	TRBV11-2	TRBJ2-3	TRBD2
TGTGCCAGCAGTGGCCGGGAAAGGAGAACCGGGGAGCTGTTTTTT	CASSGRERRTGELFF	many	TRBV25-1	TRBJ2-2	-
TGTGCCAGCAGTGGAACAGGGTCTGGCTCACCCCTCCACTTT	CASSGTGSGSPLHF	many	TRBV25-1	TRBJ1-6	-
TGTGCCAGCAGTTGGGGGACAGGGGGCTACGAGCAGTACTTC	CASSWGTGGYEQYF	many	TRBV27	TRBJ2-7	TRBD1
TGTGCCAGCAGTTTAGAGCGGGGTTTCTCTGGGGCCAACGTCCTGACTTTC	CASSLERGFSGANVLTF	many	TRBV28	TRBJ2-6	TRBD2
TGTGCCAGCACCCATCGCGGAAAGGGGGTTCACACCGGGGAGCTGTTTTTT	CASTHRGKGVHTGELFF	many	TRBV12-3/TRBV12-4	TRBJ2-2	-
TGTGCCAGCAGCGTCCAGGCTAGCGGGAGAGCGAACACCGGGGAGCTGTTTTTT	CASSVQASGRANTGELFF	many	TRBV9	TRBJ2-2	TRBD2
TGTGCCAGCAGGGAAGACAGTGGCGATCAGCCCCAGCATTTT	CASREDSGDQPQHF	-	TRBV6-1	TRBJ1-5	-
TGTGCCAGCAGTGCTCAGGGGACCAACTATGGCTACACCTTC	CASSAQGTNYGYTF	many	TRBV2	TRBJ1-2	-
TGTGCCAGCAGCGTAGGGAGTAGCGGGAGTGACGAGCAGTACTTC	CASSVGSSGSDEQYF	-	TRBV9	TRBJ2-7	TRBD2
TGCGCCAGCAGTGGCGGACAGGGCCACAAGGGCTACACCTTC	CASSGGQGHKGYTF	few	TRBV10-2	TRBJ1-2	TRBD1
TGTGCCAGCTCACCAACTGGACCATCCTACAATGAGCAGTTCTTC	CASSPTGPSYNEQFF	many	TRBV18	TRBJ2-1	-
TGTGCCAGCAGTGAAGTCGGGACTAGCGGGAGCGTGTGGGCCGGGGAGCTGTTTTTT	CASSEVGTSGSVWAGELFF	many	TRBV2	TRBJ2-2	TRBD2
TGTGCCAGCAGTTCCCGGGACAGGGGGCCTAACTATGGCTACACCTTC	CASSSRDRGPNYGYTF	few	TRBV6-5	TRBJ1-2	TRBD1
TGTGCCAGCAGCCGCGGGACACCGGCCAGGTTCTTGGAGACCCAGTACTTC	CASSRGTPARFLETQYF	many	TRBV7-9	TRBJ2-5	-